A single sample gave rise to the 6 T cell receptor beta chains below, sequenced in a study of cytomegalovirus exposure and HLA in healthy donors. Researchers ran the PCR with 60 Vbeta and 13 Jbeta primers. Using immunoSEQ multiplex PCR, the repertoire was profiled, and TCRdb retains in-frame clones only, with some absent. The sample lists 100,000 or so clones, 60% to 85% occurring once. Input material: PBMCs. The receptors were gathered from a man in his forties in good health and CMV-seronegative.

The V call is TRBV6-5, the J call TRBJ1-2; no clear D gene. Germline CDR1 MNHEY, CDR2 SVGAGI. The CDR3 covers 12 residues. V dropped 6 bases and J dropped 8 bases, with 13 bases sitting between them. The CDR3 reads CASRSTVNGYTF. In DNA, the CDR3 is TGTGCCAGCAGATCCACAGTGAACGGCTACACCTTC.

The chain is built from TRBV7-2 and TRBJ2-1, with 11 bases lining up with TRBD2. The CDR3 has 15 amino acids. Germline loops: CDR1 SGHTA, CDR2 FQGNSA. J was trimmed by 7 bases and V by 5 bases; bases with no gene match: 7. In nucleotides, the CDR3 is TGTGCCAGCAGCCCTCTTACTAGCGGGAGTAATGAGCAGTTCTTC. This codes for CASSPLTSGSNEQFF.

This clone has ten or more counts. This sequence joins TRBV28 and TRBJ2-1, with a weak D call TRBD2 (5 bases). Trimming stripped 2 bases from V and 3 bases from J, with 11 bases between. This CDR3 region has 15 residues. The V gene's germline CDR1 is MDHEN and CDR2 SYDVKM. CDR3 DNA: TGTGCCAGCAGTTTAATGCTAGCAGTCTACAATGAGCAGTTCTTC. This codes for CASSLMLAVYNEQFF.

J is TRBJ1-3 and V is TRBV10-3; tentatively, D is TRBD1 (5 bases). The germline gives CDR1 ENHRY, CDR2 SYGVKD. Trimming removed 6 bases from V and 1 base from J, with 10 bases in between. This CDR3 contains 14 residues. The CDR3 nucleotides are TGTGCCATCAGCGCGGACAATTCTGGAAACACCATATATTTT. This codes for CAISADNSGNTIYF.

V is TRBV19 and J is TRBJ1-1; 8 positions agree with TRBD1. Germline CDR1 is LNHDA and CDR2 is SQIVND (reference sequence). CDR3 size: 14 residues. The ends lost 5 bases at V and 4 bases at J; junction bases unmatched: 6. CDR3 sequence reads: CASSAGQGGTEAFF. CDR3 DNA sequence: TGTGCCAGTAGTGCTGGACAGGGCGGCACTGAAGCTTTCTTT.

This clone showed up just a few times. Distinct nucleotide sequences in the sample also encode this CDR3. This rearrangement joins TRBV6-5 to TRBJ2-7; 7 nucleotides match TRBD2. CDR3 length equals 15 residues. J gave up 0 bases and V 0 bases, and 2 bases lay outside the gene matches. Per the germline V gene, CDR1 is MNHEY and CDR2 is SVGAGI. The CDR3 is CASSYSGGSSYEQYF. In nucleotides, the CDR3 is TGTGCCAGCAGTTACTCAGGCGGGAGCTCCTACGAGCAGTACTTC.